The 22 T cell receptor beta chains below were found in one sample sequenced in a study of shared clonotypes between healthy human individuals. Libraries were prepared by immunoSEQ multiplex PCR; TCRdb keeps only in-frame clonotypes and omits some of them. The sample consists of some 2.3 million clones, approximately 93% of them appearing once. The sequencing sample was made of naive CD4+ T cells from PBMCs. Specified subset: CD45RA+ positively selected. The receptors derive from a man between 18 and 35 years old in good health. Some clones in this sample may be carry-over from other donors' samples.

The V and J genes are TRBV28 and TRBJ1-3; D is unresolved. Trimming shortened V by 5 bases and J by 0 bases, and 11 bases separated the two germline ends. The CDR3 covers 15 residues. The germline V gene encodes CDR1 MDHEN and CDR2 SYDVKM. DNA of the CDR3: TGTGCCAGCAGTCGGGTCAAACCCTCTGGAAACACCATATATTTT. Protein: CASSRVKPSGNTIYF.

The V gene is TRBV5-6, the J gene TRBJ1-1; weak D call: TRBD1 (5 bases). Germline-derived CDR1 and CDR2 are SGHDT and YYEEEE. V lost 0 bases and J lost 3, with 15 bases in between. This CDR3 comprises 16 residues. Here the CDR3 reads CASSLGWGSEYTEAFF. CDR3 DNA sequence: TGTGCCAGCAGCTTGGGATGGGGGAGTGAATACACTGAAGCTTTCTTT.

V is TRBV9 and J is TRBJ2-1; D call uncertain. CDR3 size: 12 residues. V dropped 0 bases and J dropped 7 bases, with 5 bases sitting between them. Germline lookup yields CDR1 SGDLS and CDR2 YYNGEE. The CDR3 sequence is CASSVAMNEQFF. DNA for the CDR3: TGTGCCAGCAGCGTAGCGATGAATGAGCAGTTCTTC. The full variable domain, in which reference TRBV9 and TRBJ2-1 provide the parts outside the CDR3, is DSGVTQTPKHLITATGQRVTLRCSPRSGDLSVYWYQQSLDQGLQFLIQYYNGEERAKGNILERFSAQQFPDLHSELNLSSLELGDSALYFCASSVAMNEQFFGPGTRLTVL.

DNA for the CDR3: TGTGCCAGCAGTGCGTCTAGCGGTACCTACGAGCAGTACTTC. The encoded protein is CASSASSGTYEQYF. This chain uses TRBV25-1 with TRBJ2-7; TRBD2 aligns across 7 bases. This CDR3 has 14 amino acids. Germline V CDR1 and CDR2: MGHDK, SYGVNS. V gave up 4 bases and J gave up 2 bases; unmatched junction bases: 5.

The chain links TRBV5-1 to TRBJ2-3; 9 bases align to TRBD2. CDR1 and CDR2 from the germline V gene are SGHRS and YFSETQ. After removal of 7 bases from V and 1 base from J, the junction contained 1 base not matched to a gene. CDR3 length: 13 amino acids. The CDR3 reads CASASGGTDTQYF. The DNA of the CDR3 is TGCGCCAGCGCTAGCGGGGGCACAGATACGCAGTATTTT.

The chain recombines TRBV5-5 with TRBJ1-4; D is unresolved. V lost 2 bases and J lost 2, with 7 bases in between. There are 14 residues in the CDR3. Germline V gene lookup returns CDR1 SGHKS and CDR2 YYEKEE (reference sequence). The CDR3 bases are TGTGCCAGCAGCTTTGCGGGGACTAATGAAAAACTGTTTTTT. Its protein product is CASSFAGTNEKLFF.

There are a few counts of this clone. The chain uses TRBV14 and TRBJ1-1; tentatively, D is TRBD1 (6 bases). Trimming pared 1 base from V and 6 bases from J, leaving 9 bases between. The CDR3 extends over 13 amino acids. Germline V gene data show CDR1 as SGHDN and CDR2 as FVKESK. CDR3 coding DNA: TGTGCCAGCAGCCAAGGCAGGGGCTCTGAAGCTTTCTTT. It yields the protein CASSQGRGSEAFF.

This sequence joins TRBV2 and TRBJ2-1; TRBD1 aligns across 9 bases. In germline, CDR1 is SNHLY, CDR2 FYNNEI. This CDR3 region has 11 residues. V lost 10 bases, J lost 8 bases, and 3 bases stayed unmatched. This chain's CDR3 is CATTGGYEQFF. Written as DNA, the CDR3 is TGTGCCACAACAGGGGGCTATGAGCAGTTCTTC.

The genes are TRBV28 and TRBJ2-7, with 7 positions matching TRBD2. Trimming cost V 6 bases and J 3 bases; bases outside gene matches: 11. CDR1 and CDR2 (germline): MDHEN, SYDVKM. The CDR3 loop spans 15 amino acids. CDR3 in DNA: TGTGCCAGCAGCCTAATGGGGAGGGTTGACTACGAGCAGTACTTC. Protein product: CASSLMGRVDYEQYF. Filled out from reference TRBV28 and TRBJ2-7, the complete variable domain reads DVKVTQSSRYLVKRTGEKVFLECVQDMDHENMFWYRQDPGLGLRLIYFSYDVKMKEKGDIPEGYSVSREKKERFSLILESASTNQTSMYLCASSLMGRVDYEQYFGPGTRLTVT.

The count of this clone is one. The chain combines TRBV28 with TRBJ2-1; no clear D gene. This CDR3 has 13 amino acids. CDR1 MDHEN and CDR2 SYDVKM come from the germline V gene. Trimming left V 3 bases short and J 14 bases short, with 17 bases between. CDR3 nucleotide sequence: TGTGCCAGCAGTTTTAGAGTTGCACCCAAGGAGTTCTTC. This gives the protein CASSFRVAPKEFF.

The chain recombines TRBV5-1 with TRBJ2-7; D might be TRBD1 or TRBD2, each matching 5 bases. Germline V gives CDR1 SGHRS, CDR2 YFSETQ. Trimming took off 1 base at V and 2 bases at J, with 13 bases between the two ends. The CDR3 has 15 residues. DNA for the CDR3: TGCGCCAGCAGCTTGAGTCCCAGGGACGCCTACGAGCAGTACTTC. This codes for CASSLSPRDAYEQYF.

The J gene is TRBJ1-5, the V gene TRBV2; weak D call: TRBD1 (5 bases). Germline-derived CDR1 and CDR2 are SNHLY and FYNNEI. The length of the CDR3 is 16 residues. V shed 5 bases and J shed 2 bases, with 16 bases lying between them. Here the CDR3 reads CASSRRGGGGNQPQHF. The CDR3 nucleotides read TGTGCCAGCAGTCGCCGGGGCGGGGGAGGCAATCAGCCCCAGCATTTT. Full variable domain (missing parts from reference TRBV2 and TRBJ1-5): EPEVTQTPSHQVTQMGQEVILRCVPISNHLYFYWYRQILGQKVEFLVSFYNNEISEKSEIFDDQFSVERPDGSNFTLKIRSTKLEDSAMYFCASSRRGGGGNQPQHFGDGTRLSIL.

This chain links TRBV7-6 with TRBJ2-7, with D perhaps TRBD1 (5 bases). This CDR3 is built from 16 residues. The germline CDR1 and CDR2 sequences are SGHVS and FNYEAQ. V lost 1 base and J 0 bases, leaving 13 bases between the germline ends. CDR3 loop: CASSLVSQGSSYEQYF. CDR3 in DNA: TGTGCCAGCAGCTTAGTATCTCAGGGCAGCTCCTACGAGCAGTACTTC.

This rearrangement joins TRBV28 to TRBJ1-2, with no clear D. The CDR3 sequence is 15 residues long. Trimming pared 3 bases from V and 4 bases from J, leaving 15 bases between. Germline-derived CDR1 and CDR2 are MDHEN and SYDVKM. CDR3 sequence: CASSFSLGQVYGYTF. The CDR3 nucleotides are TGTGCCAGCAGTTTTTCATTGGGTCAGGTCTATGGCTACACCTTC.

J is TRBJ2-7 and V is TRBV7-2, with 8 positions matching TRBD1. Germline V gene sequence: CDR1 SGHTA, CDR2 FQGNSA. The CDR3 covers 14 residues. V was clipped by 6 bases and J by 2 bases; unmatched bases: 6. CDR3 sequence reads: CASRFQGATYEQYF. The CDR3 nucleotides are TGTGCCAGCAGGTTTCAGGGGGCCACCTACGAGCAGTACTTC.

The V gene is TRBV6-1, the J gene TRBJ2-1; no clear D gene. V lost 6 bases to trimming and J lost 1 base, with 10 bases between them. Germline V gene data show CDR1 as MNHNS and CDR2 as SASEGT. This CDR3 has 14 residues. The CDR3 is CASREQPSYNEQFF. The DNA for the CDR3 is TGTGCCAGCAGGGAACAGCCTTCCTACAATGAGCAGTTCTTC.

CDR3 region: CASSPLIPGQGAAGYTF. In DNA, the CDR3 is TGTGCCAGCAGTCCCCTCATACCGGGACAGGGGGCTGCTGGCTACACCTTC. The gene calls are TRBV28 and TRBJ1-2; 12 nucleotides line up with TRBD1. Unmatched junction bases numbered 14, after V lost 5 bases and J lost 7 bases. Germline lookup yields CDR1 MDHEN and CDR2 SYDVKM. The CDR3 consists of 17 residues.

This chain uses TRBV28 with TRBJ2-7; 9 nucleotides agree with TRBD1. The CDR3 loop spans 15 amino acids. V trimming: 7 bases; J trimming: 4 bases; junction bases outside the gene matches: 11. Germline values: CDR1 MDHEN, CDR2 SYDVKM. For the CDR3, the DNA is TGTGCCAGCACCAGGGACAGGGCCATCAGGTACGAGCAGTACTTC. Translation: CASTRDRAIRYEQYF.

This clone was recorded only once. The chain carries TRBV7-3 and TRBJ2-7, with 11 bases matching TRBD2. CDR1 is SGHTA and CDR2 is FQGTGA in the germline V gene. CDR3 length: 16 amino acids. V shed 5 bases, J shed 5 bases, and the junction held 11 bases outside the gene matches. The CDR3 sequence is CASSPSTSGSFHEQYF. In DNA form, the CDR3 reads TGTGCCAGCAGCCCGTCCACTAGCGGGAGTTTCCACGAGCAGTACTTC.

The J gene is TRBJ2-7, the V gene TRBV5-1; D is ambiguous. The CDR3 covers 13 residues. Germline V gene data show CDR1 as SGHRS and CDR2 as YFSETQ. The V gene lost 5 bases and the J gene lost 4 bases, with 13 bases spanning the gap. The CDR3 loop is CASRKEAEYEQYF. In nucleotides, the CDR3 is TGCGCCAGCAGAAAAGAGGCAGAGTACGAGCAGTACTTC.

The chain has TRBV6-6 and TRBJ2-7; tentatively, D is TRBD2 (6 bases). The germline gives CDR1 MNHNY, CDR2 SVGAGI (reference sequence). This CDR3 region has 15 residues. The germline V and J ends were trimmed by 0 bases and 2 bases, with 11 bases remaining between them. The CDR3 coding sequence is TGTGCCAGCAGTTACTCGAGGGACTCTACCTACGAGCAGTACTTC. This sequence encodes CASSYSRDSTYEQYF.

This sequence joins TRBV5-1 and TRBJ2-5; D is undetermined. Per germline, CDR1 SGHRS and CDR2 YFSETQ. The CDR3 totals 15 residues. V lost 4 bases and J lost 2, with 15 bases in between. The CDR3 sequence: CASSPGPQRQETQYF. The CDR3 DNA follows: TGCGCCAGCAGCCCCGGGCCCCAGAGACAAGAGACCCAGTACTTC.